This TCR beta chain was retrieved from a study of T cells in Graves' hyperthyroidism and ophthalmopathy (dated by TCRdb to between 2018 and 2021). About the study as a whole: To identify TCR V-J signatures that set the groups apart, the researchers used a discovery cohort of 100 patients, made up of 40 to 45 with Graves' ophthalmopathy and 55 to 65 with stable Graves' hyperthyroidism. Prospective prediction of ophthalmopathy was tested in an independent validation cohort consisting of under 20 hyperthyroidism patients and more than 15 patients who later progressed to ophthalmopathy. The 90 or so discovery patients were randomly split 7:3 into training and test sets. In about 6 Graves' hyperthyroidism patients, the study also compared T-cell repertoires from thyroid tissue with T-cell repertoires from blood. Following sampling, methimazole starting at 30 mg daily was given to hyperthyroidism patients, and high-dose intravenous methylprednisolone was given to ophthalmopathy patients. TCR Vbeta CDR3 sequencing of some 140 peripheral blood samples (over 40 ophthalmopathy, around 80 hyperthyroidism and approximately 17 progressor patients) is reported in the paper.

Looking up the germline V gene (reference sequence) yields CDR1 SEHNR and CDR2 FQNEAQ. The CDR3 runs 13 residues from the cysteine to the phenylalanine. Of the read, only the CDR3 DNA is kept; its 39 bases are in frame from base 1. The junction shows trimming of 8 bases on V and 3 bases on J, plus 13 bases between the germline ends. Graves' hyperthyroidism was defined as stable when no progression to ophthalmopathy occurred over 18 months of follow-up. Hyperthyroidism patients were aged 18 to 65 years and newly diagnosed, with disease duration of less than 2 months. The study excluded patients with uncontrolled infections, other autoimmune diseases, pregnancy or lactation. Diagnoses were based on clinical symptoms, serum thyroxine and TRAb, thyroid ultrasound and orbital computed tomography. Total RNA was extracted with Trizol reagent, and quality was checked on an Agilent 2100 Bioanalyzer. Paper-wide results and their limitations: Most expanded thyroid clonotypes (frequency above 0.001) were also detected in blood, suggesting blood repertoires may reflect thyroid immune responses. A model built on a 13 V-J signature distinguished ophthalmopathy from stable hyperthyroidism, reaching about 88% sensitivity and 81% to 83% specificity in cross-validation and 80%/75% in testing. No statistical method was used to set the sample size in advance, and investigators knew the group allocation. During validation, the model predicted progression to ophthalmopathy a median of approximately 6.5 months ahead of onset, with 60% to 71% sensitivity and around 73% specificity.

The TCR beta CDR3 regions were amplified from the RNA transcripts. The first round of RT-PCR for the TCR CDR3 was performed with the HTBI primer set and the Qiagen OneStep RT-PCR kit. Libraries were constructed in a second round of multiplex PCR, after which size selection and purification were performed. Libraries were sequenced paired-end with 100 bp reads on an Illumina HiSeq2000. The original methods were these. SOAPnuke was used to process the raw data, throwing out any read that contained adapters or uncalled bases, had a mean Phred below 15, or lacked an exact constant-primer or identifier match. COPE v1.2.5 was used to merge the high-quality paired reads, and each unique nucleotide sequence was defined as a clonotype. MiTCR v1.1 was used to align the clonotypes against IMGT TRBV, TRBD and TRBJ reference segments. Only V-J combinations with frequency above 0.0001, covering 99% to 99.2% of repertoires, were analysed. The TCS score was defined as F50 (clonal expansion) divided by E x V (chaos), with BLOSUM62-based TCRdist calculated between CDR3 peptides within each V-J. Welch's t-statistics and random forest reduced around 550 V-J features to 13, which were used in a naive Bayes classifier (R e1071). TCRdb itself trimmed the public reads at Q25 with fastp, ran MiXCR and retained productive beta chains. Identical CDR3 proteins give one entry, which carries the most common genes and DNA. Here the V and J calls rest on TCRdb's processing, not on the authors' analysis. The sample table records some 510,000 distinct CDR3 sequences; about half of these occur just once. Nearly 8.5% of the sample lies in the top ten.

A remark on this clonotype: Its cognate antigen has yet to be identified. Base qualities were left out, and no much larger clone turns up one base away.

Recombination connected TRBV7-9 to TRBJ2-5, with TRBD1 as a weak D call on 6 bases. The receptor comes from a woman aged 18-35 years with Graves' hyperthyroidism. Donor details come from another sample of the same person, matched by shared clones. The material sequenced was peripheral blood or thyroid tissue (not recorded which). The CDR3 region reads CASSPWTEETQYF. The nucleotide sequence reads TGTGCCAGCTCACCGTGGACAGAAGAGACCCAGTACTTC.